A selection of T cell receptor beta chains follows, all from one sample in a study of T cell responses to AZD1222 COVID-19 vaccine. Libraries were prepared by immunoSEQ multiplex PCR; TCRdb keeps only in-frame clonotypes and omits some of them. This sample carries 200,000 to 250,000 clones, more than 85% of them seen once, and the ten largest clones take 0.9% to 1.1%. This material consisted of peripheral blood, taken on day 0 of MenACWY control vaccination. These receptors were collected from an adult in good health. CDR3s include the opening cysteine and the closing phenylalanine or tryptophan. The D gene is left open where the match is weak. Expanded clones are given a class, and other clones once, few, many or no size at all.

cdr3_aa: CASTIFKEQFF
cdr3_nt: TGTGCCAGCACCATCTTTAAGGAGCAGTTCTTC
d_call: .
j_call: TRBJ2-1
v_call: TRBV2
clone_size: .

cdr3_aa: CASSFRTGDGYTF
cdr3_nt: TGTGCCAGCAGTTTTAGGACAGGTGATGGCTACACCTTC
d_call: TRBD1
j_call: TRBJ1-2
v_call: TRBV3-1/TRBV3-2
clone_size: .

cdr3_aa: CASNEGATLTDTQYF
cdr3_nt: TGTGCCAGCAATGAGGGGGCTACCCTCACAGATACGCAGTATTTT
d_call: TRBD1
j_call: TRBJ2-3
v_call: TRBV28
clone_size: .

cdr3_aa: CATSRGQREETQYF
cdr3_nt: TGTGCCACCAGCAGAGGACAGAGAGAAGAGACCCAGTACTTC
d_call: .
j_call: TRBJ2-5
v_call: TRBV15
clone_size: .

cdr3_aa: CASFLRGWNTIYF
cdr3_nt: TGTGCCAGCTTCCTCAGGGGATGGAACACCATATATTTT
d_call: .
j_call: TRBJ1-3
v_call: TRBV28
clone_size: once

cdr3_aa: CASSIPRQNYNEQFF
cdr3_nt: TGTGCCAGCAGTATTCCTCGGCAGAACTACAATGAGCAGTTCTTC
d_call: .
j_call: TRBJ2-1
v_call: TRBV28
clone_size: once

cdr3_aa: CASSEILRTGGVEAFF
cdr3_nt: TGTGCCAGCAGTGAAATTCTTAGGACAGGGGGCGTCGAAGCTTTCTTT
d_call: TRBD1
j_call: TRBJ1-1
v_call: TRBV6-1
clone_size: .

cdr3_aa: CASSYSDKDYEQYF
cdr3_nt: TGTGCCAGCAGTTACTCGGACAAGGACTACGAGCAGTACTTC
d_call: .
j_call: TRBJ2-7
v_call: TRBV6-5
clone_size: .

cdr3_aa: CASGRGIGYGYTF
cdr3_nt: TGTGCCAGCGGGCGGGGGATCGGCTATGGCTACACCTTC
d_call: .
j_call: TRBJ1-2
v_call: TRBV6-5
clone_size: once

cdr3_aa: CASSVSGMANSPLHF
cdr3_nt: TGTGCCAGCAGCGTATCAGGGATGGCAAATTCACCCCTCCACTTT
d_call: .
j_call: TRBJ1-6
v_call: TRBV9
clone_size: .

cdr3_aa: CASSLLSETGELFF
cdr3_nt: TGCGCCAGCAGCTTACTATCAGAGACCGGGGAGCTGTTTTTT
d_call: .
j_call: TRBJ2-2
v_call: TRBV5-1
clone_size: .

cdr3_aa: CASSRGDSNQPQHF
cdr3_nt: TGTGCCAGCTCACGCGGAGATAGCAATCAGCCCCAGCATTTT
d_call: .
j_call: TRBJ1-5
v_call: TRBV18
clone_size: .

cdr3_aa: CASSPLGQEQYF
cdr3_nt: TGTGCCAGCAGCCCCCTCGGGCAGGAGCAGTACTTC
d_call: .
j_call: TRBJ2-7
v_call: TRBV6-5
clone_size: .

cdr3_aa: CASSPRDGAGNTIYF
cdr3_nt: TGTGCCAGCTCACCCCGGGACGGTGCTGGAAACACCATATATTTT
d_call: .
j_call: TRBJ1-3
v_call: TRBV18
clone_size: .

cdr3_aa: CASILRTGRRNEQYF
cdr3_nt: TGTGCCAGCATTTTACGGACAGGGAGGAGGAACGAGCAGTACTTC
d_call: TRBD1
j_call: TRBJ2-7
v_call: TRBV7-9
clone_size: .

cdr3_aa: CASSDKAFF
cdr3_nt: TGTGCCAGCAGTGACAAAGCTTTCTTT
d_call: .
j_call: TRBJ1-1
v_call: TRBV27
clone_size: .

cdr3_aa: CASSSAGTGNTIYF
cdr3_nt: TGTGCCAGCAGTTCAGCGGGTACCGGAAACACCATATATTTT
d_call: .
j_call: TRBJ1-3
v_call: TRBV6-5
clone_size: .

cdr3_aa: CASSPRANTEAFF
cdr3_nt: TGTGCCAGCAGCCCCCGGGCCAACACTGAAGCTTTCTTT
d_call: .
j_call: TRBJ1-1
v_call: TRBV7-9
clone_size: .

cdr3_aa: CASSPTGTSPQHF
cdr3_nt: TGTGCCAGCTCACCAACCGGGACAAGTCCCCAGCATTTT
d_call: .
j_call: TRBJ1-5
v_call: TRBV18
clone_size: .

cdr3_aa: CASSLTSGGAADTQYF
cdr3_nt: TGTGCCAGCAGTTTGACTAGCGGGGGGGCCGCAGATACGCAGTATTTT
d_call: TRBD2
j_call: TRBJ2-3
v_call: TRBV6-6
clone_size: .

cdr3_aa: CASSLGGMNYGYTF
cdr3_nt: TGTGCCAGCAGCTTAGGGGGCATGAACTATGGCTACACCTTC
d_call: .
j_call: TRBJ1-2
v_call: TRBV7-2
clone_size: once

cdr3_aa: CASSVRGNNSPLHF
cdr3_nt: TGTGCCAGCAGTGTAAGGGGCAATAATTCACCCCTCCACTTT
d_call: .
j_call: TRBJ1-6
v_call: TRBV2
clone_size: .

cdr3_aa: CASSQTGRDEQYF
cdr3_nt: TGTGCCAGCAGCCAAACAGGGCGCGACGAGCAGTACTTC
d_call: .
j_call: TRBJ2-7
v_call: TRBV3-1/TRBV3-2
clone_size: .

cdr3_aa: CASSVSGGPYNEQFF
cdr3_nt: TGTGCCAGCAGCGTTAGCGGGGGGCCTTACAATGAGCAGTTCTTC
d_call: TRBD2
j_call: TRBJ2-1
v_call: TRBV9
clone_size: .

cdr3_aa: CASSLATVEAIINQPQHF
cdr3_nt: TGTGCCAGCAGCTTGGCGACGGTCGAGGCTATAATCAATCAGCCCCAGCATTTT
d_call: .
j_call: TRBJ1-5
v_call: TRBV11-2
clone_size: .

cdr3_aa: CASATGNNEQFF
cdr3_nt: TGTGCCAGTGCGACAGGTAACAATGAGCAGTTCTTC
d_call: .
j_call: TRBJ2-1
v_call: TRBV24-1
clone_size: .

cdr3_aa: CASSPWTARSSGNTIYF
cdr3_nt: TGTGCCAGCAGCCCCTGGACAGCCCGGAGCTCTGGAAACACCATATATTTT
d_call: .
j_call: TRBJ1-3
v_call: TRBV7-2
clone_size: .

cdr3_aa: CASIGGPSNQPQHF
cdr3_nt: TGTGCCAGTATTGGGGGACCTAGCAATCAGCCCCAGCATTTT
d_call: .
j_call: TRBJ1-5
v_call: TRBV19
clone_size: .

cdr3_aa: CASRHRGTETQYF
cdr3_nt: TGTGCCAGCAGGCACAGGGGTACAGAGACCCAGTACTTC
d_call: TRBD1
j_call: TRBJ2-5
v_call: TRBV12-3/TRBV12-4
clone_size: .

cdr3_aa: CASSSPREAGYTF
cdr3_nt: TGTGCCAGCAGTTCCCCGAGAGAGGCTGGCTACACCTTC
d_call: .
j_call: TRBJ1-2
v_call: TRBV6-5
clone_size: .